The clone carrying this T cell receptor beta chain occurred once. The germline CDR1 and CDR2 sequences are MNHEY and SVGAGI. This CDR3 has 13 residues. V was cut by 7 bases and J by 2 bases, with 11 bases left in between. This sample stems from a study of blood T cell repertoires in COVID-19. Here immunoSEQ multiplex PCR was the method, and the copy in TCRdb shows in-frame clones only, minus some. The table includes approximately 200,000 clones, about 85% detected once. This sequence was found in a woman in her 30s with active or convalescent COVID-19. Sequencing was carried out using peripheral blood. The chain combines TRBV6-5 with TRBJ2-5; D unclear. The CDR3 DNA reads as TGTGCCAGCAAGAGGAACGCGCAAGAGACCCAGTACTTC. It translates to CASKRNAQETQYF.